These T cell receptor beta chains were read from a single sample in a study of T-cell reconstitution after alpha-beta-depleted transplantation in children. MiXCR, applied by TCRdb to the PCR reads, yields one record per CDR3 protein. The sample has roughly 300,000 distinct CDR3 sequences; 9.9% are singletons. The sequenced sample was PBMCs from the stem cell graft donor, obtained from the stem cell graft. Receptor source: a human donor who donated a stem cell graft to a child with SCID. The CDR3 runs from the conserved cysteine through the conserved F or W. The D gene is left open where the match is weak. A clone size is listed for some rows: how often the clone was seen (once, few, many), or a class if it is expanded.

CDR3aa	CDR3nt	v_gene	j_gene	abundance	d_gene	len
CASSPETGNYNEQFF	TGCGCCAGCAGCCCGGAGACAGGGAACTACAATGAGCAGTTCTTC	TRBV5-1	TRBJ2-1	many	TRBD1	15
CSARGLGPNTEAFF	TGCAGTGCTAGAGGCCTAGGACCGAACACTGAAGCTTTCTTT	TRBV20-1	TRBJ1-1	few	.	14
CASSLIWDQPQHF	TGTGCCAGCAGCTTGATTTGGGATCAGCCCCAGCATTTT	TRBV5-5	TRBJ1-5	many	.	13
CASSLGTELFF	TGTGCCAGCAGCTTAGGTACGGAGCTGTTTTTT	TRBV11-2	TRBJ2-2	.	.	11
CASSQMNGGLSGELFF	TGTGCCAGCAGCCAAATGAATGGGGGGCTGTCCGGGGAGCTGTTTTTT	TRBV3-1	TRBJ2-2	many	.	16
CASSTERGGGLHEQFF	TGCGCCAGCAGCACTGAGCGGGGGGGCGGTTTACATGAGCAGTTCTTC	TRBV5-1	TRBJ2-1	.	TRBD2	16
CASSPGQGRGTEAFF	TGTGCCAGTAGTCCCGGACAGGGGCGCGGCACTGAAGCTTTCTTT	TRBV19	TRBJ1-1	.	TRBD1	15
CSARPMDRGVYEQYF	TGCAGTGCTAGGCCTATGGACAGGGGTGTCTACGAGCAGTACTTC	TRBV20-1	TRBJ2-7	many	TRBD1	15
CSAHSLAGDLYEQYF	TGCAGTGCACATTCCCTAGCGGGAGATCTCTACGAGCAGTACTTC	TRBV20-1	TRBJ2-7	few	TRBD2	15
CAADSEQNTGELFF	TGTGCCGCTGACAGTGAACAGAACACCGGGGAGCTGTTTTTT	TRBV10-3	TRBJ2-2	many	.	14
CASRPHPVTGADSPLHF	TGTGCCAGCAGGCCACACCCAGTGACAGGGGCGGATTCACCCCTCCACTTT	TRBV6-1	TRBJ1-6	.	TRBD1	17
CSVASGTSGGHSYNEQFF	TGCAGCGTCGCCTCCGGGACTAGCGGGGGGCACTCCTACAATGAGCAGTTCTTC	TRBV29-1	TRBJ2-1	.	TRBD2	18
CASSMDTITYGYTF	TGTGCCAGTAGTATGGACACCATTACCTATGGCTACACCTTC	TRBV19	TRBJ1-2	few	.	14
CASSTGGNQPQHF	TGTGCCAGCAGCACAGGGGGAAATCAGCCCCAGCATTTT	TRBV7-8	TRBJ1-5	.	TRBD1	13
CASSLGPGYSNQPQHF	TGTGCCAGCAGCTTGGGCCCAGGGTATAGCAATCAGCCCCAGCATTTT	TRBV11-2	TRBJ1-5	.	.	16
CASSHRDRSYEQYF	TGTGCCAGCAGTCACCGGGACCGGTCCTACGAGCAGTACTTC	TRBV6-5	TRBJ2-7	.	.	14
CASSHTGSGQPQHF	TGCGCCAGCAGCCATACAGGGTCAGGTCAGCCCCAGCATTTT	TRBV4-1	TRBJ1-5	few	.	14
CASSRGQDQPQHF	TGCGCCAGCAGCAGGGGGCAAGATCAGCCCCAGCATTTT	TRBV5-1	TRBJ1-5	few	TRBD1	13
CASSGASNEQFF	TGTGCCAGCAGCGGTGCGAGCAATGAGCAGTTCTTC	TRBV6-6	TRBJ2-1	many	.	12
CASSPRRLNEKLFF	TGTGCCAGCAGCCCCCGCCGGCTTAATGAAAAACTGTTTTTT	TRBV7-2	TRBJ1-4	.	.	14
CASSADTVYNEQFF	TGTGCCAGCAGTGCAGACACAGTCTACAATGAGCAGTTCTTC	TRBV25-1	TRBJ2-1	few	.	14
CASSPGRVSYNEQFF	TGCGCCAGCAGCCCCGGACGGGTCTCCTACAATGAGCAGTTCTTC	TRBV5-1	TRBJ2-1	.	.	15
CASRVLLWTGTYEQYF	TGTGCCAGCAGGGTTTTACTCTGGACGGGGACCTACGAGCAGTACTTC	TRBV6-1	TRBJ2-7	.	.	16
CSARGPAGGREQFF	TGCAGTGCTAGAGGTCCAGCGGGGGGTCGGGAGCAGTTCTTC	TRBV20-1	TRBJ2-1	.	TRBD2	14
CASSLEGRTDTQYF	TGTGCCAGCAGCTTAGAGGGTCGCACAGATACGCAGTATTTT	TRBV7-8	TRBJ2-3	many	.	14
CASSTHRVPLPDEQFF	TGTGCCAGTAGTACCCACAGGGTGCCCCTGCCCGATGAGCAGTTCTTC	TRBV19	TRBJ2-1	few	.	16
CSAKRQNTEAFF	TGCAGTGCTAAAAGGCAGAACACTGAAGCTTTCTTT	TRBV20-1	TRBJ1-1	.	.	12
CASSSGLAGREYNEQFF	TGTGCCAGCAGTTCCGGACTAGCGGGGCGCGAATACAATGAGCAGTTCTTC	TRBV12-3/TRBV12-4	TRBJ2-1	.	TRBD2	17
CASSPQVVVGGNQPQHF	TGTGCCAGCAGCCCTCAGGTCGTGGTCGGCGGCAATCAGCCCCAGCATTTT	TRBV6-1	TRBJ1-5	.	.	17
CASSRNTGRQEAKLFF	TGTGCCAGTAGTAGAAATACAGGGCGCCAAGAAGCCAAACTGTTTTTT	TRBV19	TRBJ1-4	many	.	16
CASSWRLRRGGMNTEAFF	TGCGCCAGCAGCTGGCGACTCAGGAGGGGCGGAATGAACACTGAAGCTTTCTTT	TRBV5-1	TRBJ1-1	few	.	18
CSAEANTEAFF	TGCAGCGCTGAAGCCAACACTGAAGCTTTCTTT	TRBV29-1	TRBJ1-1	few	.	11
CASSLSAGHSYEQYF	TGCGCCAGCAGCCTTTCTGCAGGGCACTCCTACGAGCAGTACTTC	TRBV4-1	TRBJ2-7	.	.	15
CAISEGQDVEPQQF	TGTGCCATCAGTGAGGGGCAGGACGTTGAGCCCCAGCAATTT	TRBV10-3	TRBJ1-5	few	.	14
CASSLASVRGTEQYF	TGTGCCAGCAGCTTGGCCTCAGTTCGAGGGACCGAGCAGTACTTC	TRBV5-8	TRBJ2-7	many	.	15
CASSLVGTGVHGYTF	TGCGCCAGCAGCTTGGTCGGGACAGGAGTACATGGCTACACCTTC	TRBV5-1	TRBJ1-2	.	TRBD1	15
CASRRPRGDEDTQYF	TGCGCCAGCCGACGTCCGCGGGGGGATGAAGATACGCAGTATTTT	TRBV5-1	TRBJ2-3	few	TRBD2	15
CASGNPTGGFLEQYF	TGCGCCAGCGGAAACCCGACAGGGGGCTTCCTCGAGCAGTACTTC	TRBV5-1	TRBJ2-7	few	TRBD1	15
CASSPDTGARTGELFF	TGTGCCAGCAGCCCGGATACAGGGGCCCGCACCGGGGAGCTGTTTTTT	TRBV7-8	TRBJ2-2	.	TRBD1	16
CASSKGTGQETQYF	TGTGCCAGCAGCAAAGGGACAGGGCAAGAGACCCAGTACTTC	TRBV21-1	TRBJ2-5	.	.	14
CASSFLGETNEKLFF	TGTGCCAGCAGCTTCTTAGGGGAGACTAATGAAAAACTGTTTTTT	TRBV7-2	TRBJ1-4	few	.	15
CASSQEVGRPWYF	TGTGCCAGCAGCCAAGAAGTCGGACGCCCTTGGTACTTC	TRBV3-1	TRBJ2-7	many	.	13
CAARDNNAGELFF	TGTGCCGCCAGGGACAACAACGCCGGGGAGCTGTTTTTT	TRBV24-1	TRBJ2-2	.	.	13